The T cell receptor beta chain described here comes from a study of response to subunit inactivated influenza vaccine (dated by TCRdb to the late 2010s). Regarding the study in general: To follow how T cells responded to a trivalent subunit inactivated influenza vaccine, the researchers relied on deep quantitative profiling of the T cell receptor repertoire.

This clonotype was counted a few times. Its cognate antigen has yet to be identified. No qualities accompany the bases; no much larger clone lies one base away. Library preparation employed RT-PCR. The sample was run on an Illumina HiSeq 2500. The public reads were reprocessed in TCRdb via fastp at Q25 and MiXCR, keeping in-frame beta chains. All rows with the same CDR3 protein become a single entry with the most common DNA and genes. The sample table holds hundreds of thousands of distinct CDR3 sequences, of which 10% to 15% were seen once. The ten largest clones capture 10% of the sample. The CDR3 starts with the cysteine, ends with the phenylalanine, and has 14 residues. CDR3 DNA is the only sequence kept; it has 42 bases, read in frame from the first base. The germline V gene specifies MGHDK as CDR1 and SYGVNS as CDR2. V gives up 5 bases and J gives up 5 bases, and the segment between their germline ends measures 15 bases.

Beyond this particular receptor, the publication reports: It was suggested by the authors that each seasonal influenza vaccination may recruit only a limited number of new T cells.

The receptor's source is a man in his forties or fifties who received an inactivated influenza vaccine. Donor details come from another sample of the same person, matched by shared clones. The chain couples TRBV25-1 to TRBJ2-5; a confident D gene designation cannot be given. Specimen: PBMCs from blood, collected on the day of vaccination. This receptor has the CDR3 CASSSNSGVETQYF. The DNA is TGTGCCAGCAGTAGTAACAGTGGGGTTGAGACCCAGTACTTC.